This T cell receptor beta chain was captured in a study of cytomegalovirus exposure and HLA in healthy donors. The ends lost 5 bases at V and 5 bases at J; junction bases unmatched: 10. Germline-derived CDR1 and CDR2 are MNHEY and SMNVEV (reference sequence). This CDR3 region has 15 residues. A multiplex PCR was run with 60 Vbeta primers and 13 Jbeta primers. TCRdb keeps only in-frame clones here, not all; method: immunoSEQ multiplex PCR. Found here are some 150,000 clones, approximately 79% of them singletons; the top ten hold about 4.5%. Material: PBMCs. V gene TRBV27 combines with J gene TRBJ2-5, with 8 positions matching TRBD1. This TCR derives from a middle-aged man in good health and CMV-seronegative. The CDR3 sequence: CASSPIQTGEETQYF. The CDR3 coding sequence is TGTGCCAGCAGTCCCATACAGACAGGGGAGGAGACCCAGTACTTC.